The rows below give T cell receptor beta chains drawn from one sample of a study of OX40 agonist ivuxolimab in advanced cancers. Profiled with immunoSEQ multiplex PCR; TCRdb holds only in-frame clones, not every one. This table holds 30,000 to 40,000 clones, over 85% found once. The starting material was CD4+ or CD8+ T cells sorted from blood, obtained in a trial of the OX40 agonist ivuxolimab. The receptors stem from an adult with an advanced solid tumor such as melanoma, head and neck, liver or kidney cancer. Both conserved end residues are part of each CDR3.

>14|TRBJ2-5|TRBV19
CASSSRTGEETQYF
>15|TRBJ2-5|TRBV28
CASSVGSLDQETQYF
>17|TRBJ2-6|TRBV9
CASSVEQGRPGANVLTF
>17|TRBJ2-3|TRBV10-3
CAISESREAGITDTQYF
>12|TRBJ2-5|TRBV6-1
CASSWRSETQYF
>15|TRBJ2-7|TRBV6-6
CASRGLAEGGYEQYF
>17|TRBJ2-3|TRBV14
CASSPPLGPPRADTQYF
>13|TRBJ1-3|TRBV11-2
CASSPPPGNTIYF
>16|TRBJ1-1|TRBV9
CASSPSWQWGSTEAFF
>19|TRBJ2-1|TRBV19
CASSKRRTSGRSSYNEQFF
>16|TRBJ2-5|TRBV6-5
CASSLSLGTGGETQYF
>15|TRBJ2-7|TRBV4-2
CASSQDRGSIYEQYF
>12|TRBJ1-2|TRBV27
CASSTGASGYTF
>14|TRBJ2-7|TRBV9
CASSVGGSSYEQYF
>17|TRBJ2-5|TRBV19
CASSLLGAGGPGETQYF
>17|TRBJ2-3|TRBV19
CASSIGRAGVSTDTQYF
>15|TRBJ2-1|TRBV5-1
CASSLSGRENNEQFF
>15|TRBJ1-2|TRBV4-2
CASSQAAGANYGYTF
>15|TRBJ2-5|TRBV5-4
CASSLEGALGETQYF
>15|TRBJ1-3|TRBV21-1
CASRPGLLFGNTIYF
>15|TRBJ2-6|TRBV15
CATSPPRAGANVLTF
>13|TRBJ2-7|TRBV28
CASISGSTYEQYF
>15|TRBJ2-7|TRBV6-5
CASSRSPRLSYEQYF
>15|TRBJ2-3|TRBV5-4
CASSFGEPSTDTQYF
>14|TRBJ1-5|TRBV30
CAWSVTGGMQPQHF
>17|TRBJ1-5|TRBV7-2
CASSSGLQGARSQPQHF
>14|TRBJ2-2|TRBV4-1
CASSQQGSTGELFF
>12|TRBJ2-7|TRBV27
CASAGGPGEQYF
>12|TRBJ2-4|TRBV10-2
CASSESEGIQYF
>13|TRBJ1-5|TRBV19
CASRGQGHQPQHF
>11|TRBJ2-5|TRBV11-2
CASSPQETQYF
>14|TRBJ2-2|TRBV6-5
CASSKFRAGEELFF
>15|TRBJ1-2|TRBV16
CASSQSGTLNYGYTF
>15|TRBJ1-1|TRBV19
CASNPGQGVGTEAFF
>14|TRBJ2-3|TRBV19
CASSPGTATNTQYF
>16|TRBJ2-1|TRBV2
CASRRQTSGMGGEQFF
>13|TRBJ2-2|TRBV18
CASSPHWTGELFF
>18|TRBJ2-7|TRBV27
CASSRRGGTSGVSYEQYF
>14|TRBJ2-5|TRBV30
CAWSRRNFQETQYF
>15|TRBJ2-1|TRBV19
CASNPISGPYNEQFF
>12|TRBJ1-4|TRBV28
CASSRANEKLFF
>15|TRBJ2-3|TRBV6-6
CASKDPAGETDTQYF
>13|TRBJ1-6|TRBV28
CASGLTGRPPLHF
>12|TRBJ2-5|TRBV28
CASFGALETQYF
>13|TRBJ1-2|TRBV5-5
CASSLRGFEGYTF
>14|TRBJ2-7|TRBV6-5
CASREAGGSYEQYF
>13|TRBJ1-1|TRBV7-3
CASSFRGNTEAFF
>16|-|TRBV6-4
CASSDSDRDLSYEQYF
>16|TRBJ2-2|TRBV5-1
CASSLEGRGSTGELFF
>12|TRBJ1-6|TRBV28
CASFIRNSPLHF
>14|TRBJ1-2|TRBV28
CASSSGLLPYGYTF
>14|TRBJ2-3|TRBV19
CASSMGGRTDTQYF
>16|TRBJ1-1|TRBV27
CASSLFATVMNTEAFF
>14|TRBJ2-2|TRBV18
CASSPDSNTGELFF
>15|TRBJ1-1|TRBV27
CASSSGTGGRTEAFF
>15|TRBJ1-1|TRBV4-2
CASSHGGTGDTEAFF
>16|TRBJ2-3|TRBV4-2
CASSQGMGVRTDTQYF
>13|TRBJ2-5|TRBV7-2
CASSFQQQETQYF
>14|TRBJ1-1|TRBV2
CASSPVGQIIEAFF